The next 25 T cell receptor beta chains were all read from a single sample in a study of shared clonotypes between healthy human individuals. Clones were sequenced by immunoSEQ multiplex PCR, and TCRdb holds only the in-frame ones, with some missing. The data contain under 700,000 clones, 85% to 95% of them singletons. Terminally differentiated effector memory CD45RA+ cells were excluded from the naive CD8 cells, which were CD45RO-negative and positively selected for CCR7. The sample comprised naive CD8+ T cells sorted from blood. Receptors originate from a woman aged 30 to 39 in good health.

The chain is built from TRBV25-1 and TRBJ2-2; 7 bases agree with TRBD1. The germline CDR1 and CDR2 sequences are MGHDK and SYGVNS. This CDR3 comprises 16 residues. V shed 2 bases and J 7 bases; nucleotides not matched to a gene: 10. CDR3 region: CASSESPLQGSGELFF. The CDR3 nucleotides read TGTGCCAGCAGTGAAAGCCCGCTACAGGGGAGCGGGGAGCTGTTTTTT. Supplemented by reference TRBV25-1 and TRBJ2-2, the full variable domain reads EADIYQTPRYLVIGTGKKITLECSQTMGHDKMYWYQQDPGMELHLIHYSYGVNSTEKGDLSSESTVSRIRTEHFPLTLESARPSHTSQYLCASSESPLQGSGELFFGEGSRLTVL.

The rearrangement joins TRBV28 to TRBJ2-7; perhaps TRBD1 as D (7 bases). Germline V gives CDR1 MDHEN, CDR2 SYDVKM. Trimming stripped 6 bases from V and 2 bases from J, with 20 bases between. The length of the CDR3 is 16 residues. The CDR3 DNA sequence: TGTGCCAGCAGCGACCCCCCCAGGGGGGCCCCCTACGAGCAGTACTTC. Its translation is CASSDPPRGAPYEQYF. Using reference TRBV28 and TRBJ2-7 for the parts outside the CDR3, the full variable domain is DVKVTQSSRYLVKRTGEKVFLECVQDMDHENMFWYRQDPGLGLRLIYFSYDVKMKEKGDIPEGYSVSREKKERFSLILESASTNQTSMYLCASSDPPRGAPYEQYFGPGTRLTVT.

The CDR3 DNA reads as TGTGCCACCCTGGATGGGGGGGCGCGGACTGAAGCTTTCTTT. The encoded protein is CATLDGGARTEAFF. V and J are TRBV6-6 and TRBJ1-1, with a weak D call TRBD1 (6 bases). Trimming shortened V by 10 bases and J by 5 bases, and 20 bases separated the two germline ends. Germline lookup yields CDR1 MNHNY and CDR2 SVGAGI (reference sequence). This CDR3 region has 14 residues.

The J gene is TRBJ1-2, the V gene TRBV19; D is perhaps TRBD1 (6 bases). Germline-derived CDR1 and CDR2 are LNHDA and SQIVND (reference sequence). With 8 bases removed from V and 3 bases from J, the gap between germline ends came to 19 bases. This CDR3 has 15 residues. In nucleotides, the CDR3 is TGTGCCAGTTCGGTCCCACGGGGGGCAGACTATGGCTACACCTTC. As protein: CASSVPRGADYGYTF.

This clone was observed once. The chain recombines TRBV29-1 with TRBJ1-2, with D possibly matching TRBD1 (5 bases). V was trimmed by 3 bases and J by 3 bases, leaving 11 bases between them. This CDR3 region has 13 residues. Germline CDR1 reads SQVTM; CDR2 reads ANQGSEA. In nucleotides, the CDR3 is TGCAGCGTTGAGGGTGGGGACTACTATGGCTACACCTTC. It specifies CSVEGGDYYGYTF.

Here the CDR3 DNA reads TGCGCCAGCAGTGAGACTGTTTACGAGCAGTACTTC. Its translation: CASSETVYEQYF. This chain uses TRBV10-2 with TRBJ2-7; D gene uncertain. CDR3 length: 12 residues. Trimming shortened V by 2 bases and J by 4 bases, and 6 bases separated the two germline ends. The germline V gene has CDR1 WSHSY and CDR2 SAAADI.

This sequence joins TRBV28 and TRBJ2-7; 8 bases fit TRBD1. The germline V gene encodes CDR1 MDHEN and CDR2 SYDVKM. Trimming cost V 6 bases and J 4 bases; bases outside gene matches: 5. The CDR3 covers 13 residues. For the CDR3, the DNA is TGTGCCAGCAGGAGGACAGGGTTATACGAGCAGTACTTC. Protein sequence: CASRRTGLYEQYF.

The gene calls are TRBV28 and TRBJ1-3, with D unresolved. Looked up from germline, CDR1 is MDHEN and CDR2 is SYDVKM. This CDR3 has 15 residues. The V and J ends lost 3 bases and 0 bases respectively, with 9 bases between them. As DNA, the CDR3 is TGTGCCAGCAGTTTGGGTGGATACTCTGGAAACACCATATATTTT. It translates to CASSLGGYSGNTIYF.

The genes are TRBV11-2 and TRBJ1-5; D ambiguous. Trimming stripped 3 bases from V and 0 bases from J, with 9 bases between. Per germline, CDR1 SGHAT and CDR2 FQNNGV. CDR3 length: 15 residues. The CDR3 here is CASSFGGDSNQPQHF. CDR3 coding DNA: TGTGCCAGCAGCTTCGGCGGAGATAGCAATCAGCCCCAGCATTTT. Together with reference TRBV11-2 and TRBJ1-5, the CDR3 gives the full variable domain: EAGVAQSPRYKIIEKRQSVAFWCNPISGHATLYWYQQILGQGPKLLIQFQNNGVVDDSQLPKDRFSAERLKGVDSTLKIQPAKLEDSAVYLCASSFGGDSNQPQHFGDGTRLSIL.

The chain's CDR3 is CASSENVVQTYEQYF. The CDR3 bases are TGTGCCAGCAGTGAAAATGTTGTCCAAACCTACGAGCAGTACTTC. The genes are TRBV6-1 and TRBJ2-7, with no clear D. The germline CDR1 and CDR2 sequences are MNHNS and SASEGT. The V and J ends lost 2 bases and 2 bases respectively, with 13 bases between them. The CDR3 extends over 15 amino acids.

The CDR3 coding sequence is TGCGCCAGCACTCAGGGGCCAGATACGCAGTATTTT. Its translation is CASTQGPDTQYF. The genes are TRBV5-1 and TRBJ2-3, with D possibly matching TRBD1 (6 bases). V was clipped by 6 bases and J by 4 bases, with 9 bases between them. This CDR3 is 12 amino acids long. Germline CDR1 is SGHRS and CDR2 is YFSETQ.

The J gene is TRBJ2-5, the V gene TRBV28, with D possibly matching TRBD2 (5 bases). CDR1 is MDHEN, CDR2 SYDVKM, per germline. CDR3 length equals 14 residues. The V end was cut by 1 base, the J end by 4 bases, with 10 bases between. The CDR3 is CASSLSSGLETQYF. CDR3 DNA: TGTGCCAGCAGTTTATCGAGCGGACTAGAGACCCAGTACTTC.

In regard to this clone: Other DNA sequences of this sample code for an identical CDR3. The V and J genes are TRBV19 and TRBJ1-5; D unclear. V lost 1 base and J lost 3, with 7 bases in between. Per the germline V gene, CDR1 is LNHDA and CDR2 is SQIVND (reference sequence). This CDR3 is built from 14 residues. The CDR3 is CASSIADSNQPQHF. The DNA of the CDR3 is TGTGCCAGTAGTATAGCCGACTCCAATCAGCCCCAGCATTTT.

This sequence joins TRBV7-2 and TRBJ2-1; D not resolved. V was clipped by 1 base and J by 10 bases, with 20 bases between them. The CDR3 length is 16 residues. Germline V lookup: CDR1 SGHTA, CDR2 FQGNSA. In DNA, the CDR3 is TGTGCCAGCAGCTTAGGGACCTTTGCCCCTCTAGAAGAGCAGTTCTTC. It is translated as CASSLGTFAPLEEQFF.

The CDR3, as DNA: TGTGCCAGCAGTTTGTGGGCTTCGGTAGCGGGTAACACAGATACGCAGTATTTT. Translation gives CASSLWASVAGNTDTQYF. V is TRBV27 and J is TRBJ2-3; TRBD2 agrees at 7 bases. The CDR3 loop spans 18 amino acids. V dropped 3 bases and J dropped 2; count of bases not matched to a gene: 14. The germline V gene has CDR1 MNHEY and CDR2 SMNVEV (reference sequence).

The chain couples TRBV6-1 to TRBJ1-4, with TRBD1 as a possible D gene (6 bases). This CDR3 is built from 16 residues. The V gene's germline CDR1 is MNHNS and CDR2 SASEGT. Trimming took 0 bases from V and 9 from J, leaving 17 bases between them. The CDR3, as DNA: TGTGCCAGCAGTGAAGCGCTTGGGGGCAGGGCCAAAAAACTGTTTTTT. Protein sequence: CASSEALGGRAKKLFF.

V gene TRBV15 combines with J gene TRBJ2-5, with a weak D call TRBD1 (5 bases). Trimming shortened V by 3 bases and J by 5 bases, and 16 bases separated the two germline ends. The length of the CDR3 is 15 residues. Germline-derived CDR1 and CDR2 are LNHNV and YYDKDF (reference sequence). The DNA for the CDR3 is TGTGCCACCAGCAGGGATAGACAGTTAAGTGAGACCCAGTACTTC. Amino acids: CATSRDRQLSETQYF.

This rearrangement joins TRBV27 to TRBJ1-1; 8 nucleotides match TRBD1. CDR3 length: 16 amino acids. The trim removed 7 bases at V and 0 bases at J, leaving 10 bases unmatched. Germline assignment: CDR1 MNHEY and CDR2 SMNVEV (reference sequence). The CDR3, as DNA: TGTGCCAGCAAACCTTGGACAGGGTCGATGAACACTGAAGCTTTCTTT. Translating it yields CASKPWTGSMNTEAFF.

The chain has TRBV27 and TRBJ2-3; possible D gene TRBD2, 5 bases. The CDR3 runs to 14 residues. V gave up 5 bases and J gave up 2 bases, with 11 bases separating them. Per germline, CDR1 MNHEY and CDR2 SMNVEV (reference sequence). CDR3 residues: CASSASGNTDTQYF. As DNA, the CDR3 is TGTGCCAGCAGTGCCTCGGGAAACACAGATACGCAGTATTTT.

The J gene is TRBJ2-6, the V gene TRBV27, with no clear D. Trimming took off 3 bases at V and 4 bases at J, with 7 bases between the two ends. Germline V lookup: CDR1 MNHEY, CDR2 SMNVEV (reference sequence). This CDR3 is built from 14 residues. The CDR3 region is CASSFGRGANVLTF. The DNA of the CDR3 is TGTGCCAGCAGTTTCGGAAGAGGGGCCAACGTCCTGACTTTC.

The chain uses TRBV5-1 and TRBJ2-7; TRBD2 matches 9 bases. CDR3 length: 15 residues. Germline V gene data show CDR1 as SGHRS and CDR2 as YFSETQ. Trimming removed 3 bases from V and 3 bases from J; junction bases left unmatched: 7. CDR3 sequence (DNA): TGCGCCAGCAGCTCAACTAGCGGGTGGGACTACGAGCAGTACTTC. Residues: CASSSTSGWDYEQYF.

The chain carries TRBV27 and TRBJ2-1; weak D call: TRBD2 (6 bases). Trimming pared 5 bases from V and 7 bases from J, leaving 15 bases between. CDR3 length equals 14 residues. Germline V gives CDR1 MNHEY, CDR2 SMNVEV (reference sequence). The CDR3 nucleotides are TGTGCCAGCAGTCTCCGGGACTCACAGAATGAGCAGTTCTTC. It encodes CASSLRDSQNEQFF.

The CDR3 nucleotides read TGTGCCTCGGCGTCCGGGGACACAGATACGCAGTATTTT. Encoded protein: CASASGDTDTQYF. The gene calls are TRBV27 and TRBJ2-3, with D tentatively TRBD2 (5 bases). Trimming shortened V by 11 bases and J by 2 bases, and 14 bases separated the two germline ends. Germline V gene data show CDR1 as MNHEY and CDR2 as SMNVEV (reference sequence). This CDR3 has 13 residues.

This sequence joins TRBV21-1 and TRBJ1-2. TRBV21-1 is a listed pseudogene. The CDR3 covers 16 residues. The DNA for the CDR3 is TGTGCCAGCAGCAAAGTGTGGCGCTCCGCAAACTATGGCTACACCTTC. Translating it yields CASSKVWRSANYGYTF.

As for this clone: The sample carries other DNA sequences with the same CDR3. V gene TRBV5-1 combines with J gene TRBJ1-1; the D is unclear. The CDR3 is 14 residues long. Germline lookup yields CDR1 SGHRS and CDR2 YFSETQ. Trimming cost V 0 bases and J 2 bases, with 8 bases left between them. CDR3 sequence (DNA): TGCGCCAGCAGCTTGGAGGGCACAAACACTGAAGCTTTCTTT. Its translation is CASSLEGTNTEAFF.